This T cell receptor beta chain was obtained from a study of shared clonotypes between healthy human individuals. V lost 0 bases to trimming and J lost 4 bases; unmatched junction nucleotides: 4. CDR1 is SGHNT, CDR2 YYREEE, per germline (reference sequence). CDR3 size: 16 residues. Method: immunoSEQ multiplex PCR; TCRdb's copy keeps in-frame clones and lacks some. Among some 87,000 clones listed, 60% to 70% were seen once. The V and J genes are TRBV5-4 and TRBJ2-2; 9 nucleotides line up with TRBD2. The receptor's source is a man aged 25 to 40 in good health. Sample: memory CD8+ T cells sorted from blood. The subset: CD45RO+ cells pooled with CCR7-negative TemRA cells. The CDR3 is CASSLDLAGITGELFF. The CDR3 nucleotides are TGTGCCAGCAGCTTGGATCTAGCGGGAATCACCGGGGAGCTGTTTTTT.